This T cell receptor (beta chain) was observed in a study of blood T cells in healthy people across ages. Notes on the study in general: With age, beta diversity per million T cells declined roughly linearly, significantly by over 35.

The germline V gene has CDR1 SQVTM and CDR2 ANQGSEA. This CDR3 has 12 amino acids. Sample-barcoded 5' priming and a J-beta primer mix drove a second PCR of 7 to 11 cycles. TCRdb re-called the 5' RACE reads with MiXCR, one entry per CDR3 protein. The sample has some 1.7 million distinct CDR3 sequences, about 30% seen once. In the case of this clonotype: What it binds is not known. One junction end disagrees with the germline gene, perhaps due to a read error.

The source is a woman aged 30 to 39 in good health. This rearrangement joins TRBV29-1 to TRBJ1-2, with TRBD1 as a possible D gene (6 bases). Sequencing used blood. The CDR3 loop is CSVVQGDYGYIF. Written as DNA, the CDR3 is TGCAGCGTCGTACAGGGTGACTATGGCTACATCTTC.